These 20 T cell receptor beta chains originate from one sample sequenced in a study of identical twins. A single record per CDR3 protein comes from TCRdb applying MiXCR to the 5' RACE reads. The sample has roughly 770,000 distinct CDR3 sequences; about 20% are singletons. Another study also made use of these data, one on T cells expressing NK-cell markers.

Sequencing was done on a sample of PBMCs. Receptors were obtained from a woman aged 18-30 years in good health.

In this sample, this clonotype turned up a few times. The J gene is TRBJ2-7, the V gene TRBV11-2, with 8 positions matching TRBD2. The trim removed 3 bases at V and 0 bases at J, leaving 4 bases unmatched. The CDR3 has 15 amino acids. Germline V gene lookup returns CDR1 SGHAT and CDR2 FQNNGV. The CDR3 reads CASSFSGVSSYEQYF. CDR3 nucleotide sequence: TGTGCCAGCAGCTTTAGCGGGGTGAGCTCCTACGAGCAGTACTTC.

J is TRBJ1-1 and V is TRBV14; D gene ambiguous. The germline V gene encodes CDR1 SGHDN and CDR2 FVKESK. CDR3 length: 13 amino acids. Trimming took off 2 bases at V and 0 bases at J, with 4 bases between the two ends. Here the CDR3 reads CASSQQLNTEAFF. Written as DNA, the CDR3 is TGTGCCAGCAGCCAACAGCTGAACACTGAAGCTTTCTTT.

In its sample, this clonotype was seen once. A read error is possible here, since a much larger clone lies one base away. The CDR3 DNA reads as TGTGCCAGCAGTCAAAGGGAAAATGAGCAGTTCTTC. The encoded protein is CASSQRENEQFF. The V and J genes are TRBV12-3 or TRBV12-4 and TRBJ2-1; no reliable D call. The CDR3 contains 12 residues. Between the trimmed V and J ends, which lost 5 bases and 7 bases, there was a span of 9 bases.

In its sample, this clonotype was seen a few times. This chain joins TRBV10-3 and TRBJ2-7; TRBD1 is a possible D gene (6 bases). Germline CDR1 is ENHRY and CDR2 is SYGVKD. The CDR3 runs 12 residues. V was cut by 2 bases and J by 6 bases, with 8 bases left in between. The DNA of the CDR3 is TGTGCCATCAGTGAGACAGGGCTCGAGCAGTACTTC. Translation: CAISETGLEQYF.

The chain couples TRBV20-1 to TRBJ2-1; D is ambiguous. Germline V gene sequence: CDR1 DFQATT, CDR2 SNEGSKA (reference sequence). The CDR3 is 14 amino acids. V lost 6 bases and J 6 bases, leaving 18 bases between the germline ends. CDR3: CSAKTPLATNEQFF. In nucleotides, the CDR3 is TGCAGTGCCAAGACCCCCTTAGCCACCAATGAGCAGTTCTTC.

V usage is TRBV5-5 and J usage is TRBJ2-5, with D maybe TRBD2 (6 bases). The CDR3 has 13 residues. The germline V gene has CDR1 SGHKS and CDR2 YYEKEE (reference sequence). V was trimmed by 4 bases and J by 6 bases, leaving 13 bases between them. CDR3 in amino acids: CASSAGTSQTQYF. As DNA, the CDR3 is TGTGCCAGCAGCGCTGGGACTTCCCAGACCCAGTACTTC.

This clonotype was detected many times. The rearrangement joins TRBV3-1 to TRBJ1-6; unclear D gene. Germline V gene lookup returns CDR1 LGHDT and CDR2 YNNKEL (reference sequence). The CDR3 totals 14 residues. V lost 1 base and J 10 bases, leaving 11 bases between the germline ends. The CDR3, as DNA: TGTGCCAGCAGCCAAGGTTATCGAGCCTCACCCCTCCACTTT. It codes for CASSQGYRASPLHF.

This clonotype was observed a few times. The V and J genes are TRBV27 and TRBJ2-2; D remains ambiguous. The CDR3 contains 16 residues. Germline V CDR1 and CDR2: MNHEY, SMNVEV (reference sequence). V lost 5 bases to trimming and J lost 0 bases, with 13 bases between them. In DNA, the CDR3 is TGTGCCAGCAGTCTCGAAGGTTGGGCGAACACCGGGGAGCTGTTTTTT. Translated: CASSLEGWANTGELFF.

The chain links TRBV12-3 or TRBV12-4 to TRBJ2-4; TRBD2 is a possible D gene (5 bases). The CDR3 covers 16 residues. V was trimmed by 6 bases and J by 3 bases, leaving 18 bases between them. Here the CDR3 DNA reads TGTGCCAGCAGCCCCCCGCGGGTCTCGGGCAAAAACATTCAGTACTTC. It translates to CASSPPRVSGKNIQYF.

The table lists this clonotype with a few counts. The chain links TRBV7-9 to TRBJ1-1, with 8 positions matching TRBD1. The CDR3 length is 12 residues. V was pared by 5 bases and J by 7 bases, with 3 bases of the junction left unmatched. The germline V gene encodes CDR1 SEHNR and CDR2 FQNEAQ (reference sequence). The CDR3: CASSKTGVEAFF. DNA of the CDR3: TGTGCCAGCAGCAAGACAGGGGTTGAAGCTTTCTTT.

The chain links TRBV29-1 to TRBJ2-7, with D perhaps given as TRBD1 or TRBD2 (5 bases each). Per germline, CDR1 SQVTM and CDR2 ANQGSEA. V lost 4 bases to trimming and J lost 6 bases, with 16 bases between them. This CDR3 region has 13 residues. The CDR3 DNA reads TGCAGCGTTGCCAGCTCAGGGAGAGCCGAGCAGTACTTC. Its translation: CSVASSGRAEQYF.

The rearrangement uses TRBV6-1 and TRBJ2-7; D perhaps matches TRBD1 (5 bases). V lost 6 bases to trimming and J lost 1 base, with 10 bases between them. The CDR3 contains 13 residues. Germline values: CDR1 MNHNS, CDR2 SASEGT. The CDR3 loop reads CASSHRQSYEQYF. CDR3 nucleotide sequence: TGTGCCAGCAGCCACCGACAGTCCTACGAGCAGTACTTC.

The V and J genes are TRBV11-2 and TRBJ2-7; the match to TRBD2 covers 7 bases. The J segment lost 2 bases and the V segment lost 2 bases, leaving 6 bases of the junction unmatched. CDR1 and CDR2 from the germline V gene are SGHAT and FQNNGV. The length of the CDR3 is 15 residues. The CDR3 is CASSLQPSGAYEQYF. CDR3 DNA sequence: TGTGCCAGCAGCTTACAGCCTAGCGGCGCCTACGAGCAGTACTTC.

This clonotype was seen repeatedly, ten times or more. The chain links TRBV27 to TRBJ2-6, with 12 bases lining up with TRBD1. Trimming removed 4 bases from V and 2 bases from J; junction bases left unmatched: 3. CDR1 MNHEY and CDR2 SMNVEV come from the germline V gene (reference sequence). The CDR3 length is 17 residues. The CDR3 sequence: CASSYGTGGTGANVLTF. Written as DNA, the CDR3 is TGTGCCAGCAGTTACGGGACAGGGGGCACTGGGGCCAACGTCCTGACTTTC. Variable domain in full (rest from reference TRBV27 and TRBJ2-6): EAQVTQNPRYLITVTGKKLTVTCSQNMNHEYMSWYRQDPGLGLRQIYYSMNVEVTDKGDVPEGYKVSRKEKRNFPLILESPSPNQTSLYFCASSYGTGGTGANVLTFGAGSRLTVL.

The V call is TRBV5-1, the J call TRBJ2-7; 9 positions match TRBD2. V dropped 0 bases and J dropped 3; count of bases not matched to a gene: 7. This CDR3 contains 16 residues. Germline values: CDR1 SGHRS, CDR2 YFSETQ. The CDR3 sequence is CASSLGLAGMYYEQYF. DNA of the CDR3: TGCGCCAGCAGCTTGGGGCTAGCGGGGATGTACTACGAGCAGTACTTC.

This clonotype was picked up a small number of times. The genes are TRBV12-3 or TRBV12-4 and TRBJ2-2; maybe TRBD2 (6 bases). V was cut by 6 bases and J by 2 bases, with 13 bases left in between. This CDR3 spans 15 amino acids. The DNA for the CDR3 is TGTGCCAGCAGGTCGGGACTCCTTAACACCGGGGAGCTGTTTTTT. Residues: CASRSGLLNTGELFF.

This chain links TRBV10-3 with TRBJ2-7; 8 nucleotides match TRBD2. The CDR3 sequence is 12 residues long. The J segment lost 5 bases and the V segment lost 9 bases, leaving 6 bases of the junction unmatched. Germline V gene data show CDR1 as ENHRY and CDR2 as SYGVKD. This CDR3 reads CAIREGRHEQYF. CDR3 DNA: TGTGCCATTCGGGAGGGCCGCCACGAGCAGTACTTC.

The table lists this clonotype with a few counts. This sequence joins TRBV12-3 or TRBV12-4 and TRBJ2-5, with 7 bases fitting TRBD2. V trimming: 5 bases; J trimming: 1 base; junction bases outside the gene matches: 10. There are 16 residues in the CDR3. CDR3 in DNA: TGTGCCAGCAGTAGAAAAGGTGGGGGGGGCCAAGAGACCCAGTACTTC. This codes for CASSRKGGGGQETQYF.

This rearrangement joins TRBV7-9 to TRBJ2-5, with a weak D call TRBD1 (6 bases). The germline V gene has CDR1 SEHNR and CDR2 FQNEAQ (reference sequence). V lost 3 bases and J 5 bases, leaving 10 bases between the germline ends. This CDR3 is 13 amino acids long. As DNA, the CDR3 is TGTGCCAGCAGCTTCACAGGGTTGGAGACCCAGTACTTC. Residues: CASSFTGLETQYF.

This chain uses TRBV5-4 with TRBJ2-7; D is uncertain. V was shortened by 4 bases and J by 6 bases, with 11 bases between the two germline ends. Germline V lookup: CDR1 SGHNT, CDR2 YYREEE (reference sequence). CDR3 size: 12 residues. CDR3 coding DNA: TGTGCCAGCAGCATGGACCCCTCCGAGCAGTACTTC. Translated, it gives CASSMDPSEQYF. Variable domain in full (rest from reference TRBV5-4 and TRBJ2-7): ETGVTQSPTHLIKTRGQQVTLRCSSQSGHNTVSWYQQALGQGPQFIFQYYREEENGRGNFPPRFSGLQFPNYSSELNVNALELDDSALYLCASSMDPSEQYFGPGTRLTVT.